The present T cell receptor beta chain was sequenced within a study of PD-1 blockade in classical Hodgkin lymphoma. Whole-study context: Nivolumab dosed at 3 mg/kg went to patients intravenously every 2 weeks.

Study-level results: Only CD4+ TCR diversity, not CD8+, had risen significantly by C4D1.

Each patient experienced a relapse that followed autologous stem cell transplantation, and brentuximab vedotin exposure varied. The trim removed 2 bases at V and 5 bases at J, leaving 12 bases unmatched. The germline gives CDR1 SGHRS, CDR2 YFSETQ. CDR3 size: 18 residues. This clone turned up a few times. Its target is not known. Measured with immunoSEQ multiplex PCR; TCRdb has only the in-frame clones, and not every one. The profile shows around 30,000 clones, around 68% of them singletons. The source material was peripheral blood mononuclear cells (PBMCs), sampled before the second cycle of nivolumab. V is TRBV5-1 and J is TRBJ2-3, with TRBD2 matching over 12 bases. The receptor was isolated from a human donor with classical Hodgkin lymphoma. The chain's CDR3 is CASSFRPPSGGAQDTQYF. The CDR3, as DNA: TGCGCCAGCAGCTTTAGGCCCCCTAGCGGGGGGGCCCAAGATACGCAGTATTTT.